The 8 T cell receptor beta chains reported below all come from one sample, sequenced in a study of CD8 T cells in ankylosing spondylitis. MiXCR, applied by TCRdb to the 5' RACE reads, yields one record per CDR3 protein. The sample carries 150,000 to 200,000 distinct CDR3 sequences, around 20% recorded once. What was sequenced was blood, either unsorted or a sorted T cell fraction (not recorded which). All receptors derive from a male donor with ankylosing spondylitis or in good health (not recorded which).

This clonotype was observed a few times. The V call is TRBV4-2, the J call TRBJ2-7; no reliable D call. The germline gives CDR1 LGHNA, CDR2 YNFKEQ. V lost 1 base and J 3 bases, leaving 7 bases between the germline ends. This CDR3 contains 13 residues. The CDR3 here is CASSQASHYEQYF. The DNA of the CDR3 is TGTGCCAGCAGCCAAGCCAGCCACTACGAGCAGTACTTC.

This clonotype was counted ten times or more. V usage is TRBV29-1 and J usage is TRBJ2-1; possible D gene TRBD2, 6 bases. The V gene lost 4 bases and the J gene lost 4 bases, with 20 bases spanning the gap. The CDR3 sequence is 16 residues long. CDR1 is SQVTM, CDR2 ANQGSEA, per germline. The CDR3: CSVVSPIRLGYNEQFF. The CDR3 nucleotides are TGCAGCGTTGTTTCCCCTATTCGACTAGGGTACAATGAGCAGTTCTTC.

V and J are TRBV29-1 and TRBJ2-2; TRBD1 or TRBD2 may be the D gene (5 bases each). Trimming stripped 4 bases from V and 6 bases from J, with 12 bases between. This CDR3 comprises 13 residues. The V gene's germline CDR1 is SQVTM and CDR2 ANQGSEA. The CDR3 here is CSVGETAAGELFF. In DNA, the CDR3 is TGCAGCGTTGGCGAGACAGCGGCCGGGGAGCTGTTTTTT.

This clonotype occurred many times. The rearrangement uses TRBV20-1 and TRBJ1-3; no clear D gene. In germline, CDR1 is DFQATT, CDR2 SNEGSKA (reference sequence). This CDR3 comprises 12 residues. Between the trimmed V and J ends, which lost 1 base and 2 bases, there was a span of 3 bases. The CDR3 loop reads CSARGPGNTIYF. The CDR3 DNA reads as TGCAGTGCTAGAGGACCTGGAAACACCATATATTTT.

CDR3 protein: CASSLTSTLHPNSPGELFF. Here the CDR3 DNA reads TGTGCCAGCAGCTTGACGAGCACCCTGCACCCGAACTCTCCTGGGGAGCTGTTTTTT. This chain uses TRBV5-6 with TRBJ2-2; D unclear. Trimming left V 1 base short and J 8 bases short, with 27 bases between. This CDR3 has 19 amino acids. Germline CDR1 reads SGHDT; CDR2 reads YYEEEE.

The CDR3 is CSAPKSGIRTNEQFF. CDR3 bases: TGCAGTGCTCCAAAAAGCGGGATACGAACCAATGAGCAGTTCTTC. The chain is built from TRBV20-1 and TRBJ2-1; 7 bases are shared with TRBD2. V lost 5 bases, J lost 6 bases, and 13 bases stayed unmatched. Germline CDR1 reads DFQATT; CDR2 reads SNEGSKA (reference sequence). This CDR3 comprises 15 residues.

This clonotype was detected many times. The chain carries TRBV7-9 and TRBJ2-2; 8 bases align to TRBD2. Germline CDR1 and CDR2: SEHNR and FQNEAQ (reference sequence). The CDR3 has 16 residues. The V and J ends lost 6 bases and 4 bases, in that order; junction bases with no gene match: 10. CDR3 loop: CASRGGSSGSTGELFF. The CDR3 coding sequence is TGTGCCAGCAGGGGAGGGTCCAGCGGGAGCACCGGGGAGCTGTTTTTT.

The V and J genes are TRBV28 and TRBJ1-5; 7 positions agree with TRBD1. The CDR3 is 14 amino acids. V gave up 7 bases and J gave up 5 bases; unmatched junction bases: 8. Germline loops: CDR1 MDHEN, CDR2 SYDVKM. This chain's CDR3 is CASNPDRVDQPQHF. In DNA, the CDR3 is TGTGCCAGCAACCCTGACAGGGTGGATCAGCCCCAGCATTTT.